The next 16 T cell receptor beta chains were all read from a single sample in a study of PD-1 blockade in mismatch repair-deficient tumors. TCRdb's copy holds only in-frame clones and misses some; the assay was immunoSEQ multiplex PCR. The sample shows 85,000 to 130,000 clones, roughly four fifths of them seen only once. This material consisted of peripheral blood, taken 35 to 37 weeks after starting pembrolizumab. The receptors were sampled from an adult with mismatch repair-deficient cancer.

This chain connects TRBV15 to TRBJ1-3; tentatively, D is TRBD1 (6 bases). V lost 4 bases and J 4 bases, leaving 14 bases between the germline ends. Germline V gene sequence: CDR1 LNHNV, CDR2 YYDKDF (reference sequence). CDR3 length: 15 residues. The CDR3 region has the DNA TGTGCCACCAGCACTACCAGGGGATCCGGAAACACCATATATTTT. It codes for CATSTTRGSGNTIYF.

The chain carries TRBV27 and TRBJ1-1; possibly TRBD1 for D (6 bases). Per germline, CDR1 MNHEY and CDR2 SMNVEV (reference sequence). Trimming stripped 5 bases from V and 4 bases from J, with 17 bases between. The CDR3 length is 15 residues. CDR3 in amino acids: CASSPLLGARTEAFF. The DNA for the CDR3 is TGTGCCAGCAGTCCCCTTTTGGGGGCACGCACTGAAGCTTTCTTT.

The J gene is TRBJ1-4, the V gene TRBV10-3, with a weak D call TRBD1 (5 bases). This CDR3 spans 18 amino acids. Germline lookup yields CDR1 ENHRY and CDR2 SYGVKD. Trimming removed 2 bases at V and 5 bases at J, with 21 bases between. For the CDR3, the DNA is TGTGCCATCAGTGAGACCAGACAGATCCAGAGCCGAAATGAAAAACTGTTTTTT. It translates to CAISETRQIQSRNEKLFF.

V is TRBV2 and J is TRBJ2-7, with unresolved D. The CDR3 is 13 amino acids. Germline CDR1 SNHLY, CDR2 FYNNEI. V was trimmed by 4 bases and J by 3 bases, leaving 10 bases between them. In DNA, the CDR3 is TGTGCCAGCAGTGCGGAACCCGGCTACGAGCAGTACTTC. Translating gives CASSAEPGYEQYF.

This clone was seen only once. The rearrangement uses TRBV11-2 and TRBJ2-6; 9 nucleotides agree with TRBD1. V lost 1 base to trimming and J lost 4 bases; unmatched junction nucleotides: 8. The CDR3 runs 18 residues. The germline V gene encodes CDR1 SGHAT and CDR2 FQNNGV. The CDR3 here is CASSLGTGAGEGANVLTF. The CDR3 DNA reads TGTGCCAGCAGCTTAGGGACAGGGGCCGGTGAGGGGGCCAACGTCCTGACTTTC.

The chain combines TRBV5-1 with TRBJ2-1; D uncertain. There are 11 residues in the CDR3. CDR1 is SGHRS and CDR2 is YFSETQ in the germline V gene. V was shortened by 4 bases and J by 3 bases, with 2 bases between the two germline ends. CDR3 residues: CASSDYNEQFF. CDR3 nucleotide sequence: TGCGCCAGCAGCGACTACAATGAGCAGTTCTTC.

The V gene is TRBV5-6, the J gene TRBJ1-1, with a possible D match to TRBD1 (5 bases). This CDR3 spans 12 amino acids. CDR1 is SGHDT and CDR2 is YYEEEE in the germline V gene. The V end was cut by 4 bases, the J end by 6 bases, with 10 bases between. DNA of the CDR3: TGTGCCAGCAGCGAGAGGGGACCTGAAGCTTTCTTT. It specifies CASSERGPEAFF.

This chain joins TRBV7-9 and TRBJ2-5, with 10 positions matching TRBD1. J lost 3 bases, V lost 2 bases, and 6 bases had no gene match. Germline V gives CDR1 SEHNR, CDR2 FQNEAQ (reference sequence). This CDR3 has 16 amino acids. The CDR3 region is CASSLYLGQGKETQYF. CDR3 in DNA: TGTGCCAGCAGCTTATATTTGGGACAGGGGAAAGAGACCCAGTACTTC.

The chain is built from TRBV6-4 and TRBJ2-1; 8 bases map to TRBD2. CDR3 length equals 15 residues. Germline CDR1 is MRHNA and CDR2 is SNTAGT. The trim removed 3 bases at V and 7 bases at J, leaving 8 bases unmatched. DNA of the CDR3: TGTGCCAGCAGTGAAGGAGCGGGAGACTGGAATGAGCAGTTCTTC. Protein product: CASSEGAGDWNEQFF.

Comment on this clone: This CDR3 is also generated by other DNA sequences in the sample. The chain couples TRBV11-2 to TRBJ2-1; D ambiguous. Per the germline V gene, CDR1 is SGHAT and CDR2 is FQNNGV. The CDR3 contains 13 residues. The V gene lost 1 base and the J gene lost 3 bases, with 4 bases spanning the gap. The CDR3 DNA reads TGTGCCAGCAGCTTAGTGGGCTACAATGAGCAGTTCTTC. It codes for CASSLVGYNEQFF. Looking up the rest from reference TRBV11-2 and TRBJ2-1 gives the full variable domain: EAGVAQSPRYKIIEKRQSVAFWCNPISGHATLYWYQQILGQGPKLLIQFQNNGVVDDSQLPKDRFSAERLKGVDSTLKIQPAKLEDSAVYLCASSLVGYNEQFFGPGTRLTVL.

This clone was found a few times. The chain has TRBV18 and TRBJ1-2, with a tentative D call TRBD1 (5 bases). Germline-derived CDR1 and CDR2 are KGHSH and LQKENI. The V end lost 2 bases, the J end lost 2 bases, and 9 bases lay between the germline ends. The CDR3 sequence is 14 residues long. The CDR3 bases are TGTGCCAGCTCACCAAAGGGACGGAACTATGGCTACACCTTC. Its protein product is CASSPKGRNYGYTF.

This clone was counted a single time. V and J are TRBV25-1 and TRBJ1-2; TRBD1 matches 11 bases. Germline trimming cut 4 bases from V and 4 bases from J; bases unmatched to any gene: 5. CDR1 is MGHDK and CDR2 is SYGVNS in the germline V gene. This CDR3 is 15 amino acids long. This chain's CDR3 is CASSGDRGLLYGYTF. The CDR3 bases are TGTGCCAGCAGTGGGGACAGGGGGTTACTCTATGGCTACACCTTC.

Only one count was recorded for this clone. The rearrangement uses TRBV15 and TRBJ2-3; 10 nucleotides line up with TRBD2. The germline CDR1 and CDR2 sequences are LNHNV and YYDKDF (reference sequence). The ends lost 2 bases at V and 1 base at J; junction bases unmatched: 6. This CDR3 is 17 amino acids long. The chain's CDR3 is CATSRHRTSGRTDTQYF. In nucleotides, the CDR3 is TGTGCCACCAGCAGACACAGGACTAGCGGACGCACAGATACGCAGTATTTT.

This clone was recorded only once. The chain employs TRBV9 and TRBJ2-4, with TRBD1 matching over 12 bases. The germline V gene encodes CDR1 SGDLS and CDR2 YYNGEE. The CDR3 is 19 residues long. V trimming: 4 bases; J trimming: 3 bases; junction bases outside the gene matches: 14. For the CDR3, the DNA is TGTGCCAGCAGCCCATCGGGACAGGGGGCGAATGAGGGCAAAAACATTCAGTACTTC. It specifies CASSPSGQGANEGKNIQYF.

This chain uses TRBV5-6 with TRBJ2-2; TRBD1 matches at 9 bases. This CDR3 contains 15 residues. Germline V gene data show CDR1 as SGHDT and CDR2 as YYEEEE. Losses at the gene ends were 0 bases for V and 6 bases for J; bases not matched to a gene: 3. For the CDR3, the DNA is TGTGCCAGCAGCTTGGGGGACAGGGTTGCCGGGGAGCTGTTTTTT. Protein sequence: CASSLGDRVAGELFF.

The V and J genes are TRBV7-3 and TRBJ2-3; D unclear. Germline loops: CDR1 SGHTA, CDR2 FQGTGA. This CDR3 region has 14 residues. Trimming shortened V by 0 bases and J by 6 bases, and 10 bases separated the two germline ends. The DNA for the CDR3 is TGTGCCAGCAGCTTAACAGGCTTGAGGGATACGCAGTATTTT. Its protein is CASSLTGLRDTQYF.